Below, 19 T cell receptor beta chains from the same sample are listed, as sequenced in a study of early T cells in non-severe SARS-CoV-2 infection. TCRdb recomputed calls from the 5' RACE reads with MiXCR, one row per CDR3 protein. The sample has some 120,000 distinct CDR3 sequences; 15% are singletons. Specimen: whole blood. These receptors were collected from an adult who was a healthcare worker with PCR-confirmed SARS-CoV-2 infection or an uninfected control (not recorded which).

The CDR3: CASSPGTWGDTQYF. CDR3 nucleotides: TGTGCCAGCAGCCCAGGGACCTGGGGAGATACGCAGTATTTT. The chain carries TRBV7-2 and TRBJ2-3; the D gene could be TRBD1 or TRBD2 (5 bases each). Trimming removed 5 bases at V and 5 bases at J, with 14 bases between. The CDR3 is 14 amino acids. The germline V gene encodes CDR1 SGHTA and CDR2 FQGNSA.

This clonotype was seen more than once but under ten times. The J gene is TRBJ2-5, the V gene TRBV30; 9 bases agree with TRBD1. J was trimmed by 7 bases and V by 7 bases; bases with no gene match: 7. The germline V gene has CDR1 GTSNPN and CDR2 SVGIG (reference sequence). There are 12 residues in the CDR3. The CDR3: CAYSETGGTQYF. In nucleotides, the CDR3 is TGTGCCTACTCCGAGACAGGGGGGACCCAGTACTTC.

The chain couples TRBV2 to TRBJ2-7; D unresolved. The ends were cut back, 6 bases at V and 3 bases at J, with 12 bases in the middle. The CDR3 runs to 13 residues. The germline V gene encodes CDR1 SNHLY and CDR2 FYNNEI. The CDR3 region is CASRLGRNYEQYF. The CDR3 DNA sequence: TGTGCCAGCAGACTCGGACGGAACTACGAGCAGTACTTC.

The genes are TRBV6-5 and TRBJ2-5; maybe TRBD1 (5 bases). The CDR3 consists of 13 residues. The germline V and J ends were trimmed by 4 bases and 2 bases, with 8 bases remaining between them. From germline, CDR1 is MNHEY and CDR2 SVGAGI. The CDR3 sequence: CASSFREQETQYF. The CDR3 DNA reads TGTGCCAGCAGTTTCAGGGAACAAGAGACCCAGTACTTC.

The table lists this clonotype with a few counts. The DNA for the CDR3 is TGTGCCAGCAGCCCAGACCGGTGGGCAGCTGGACAGTACTTC. It encodes CASSPDRWAAGQYF. The rearrangement uses TRBV4-2 and TRBJ2-7; D remains unclear. Germline V gene data show CDR1 as LGHNA and CDR2 as YNFKEQ. The V and J ends lost 4 bases and 10 bases respectively, with 20 bases between them. The CDR3 totals 14 residues.

The chain is built from TRBV15 and TRBJ2-1; a possible D gene is TRBD1 (6 bases). CDR3 length: 12 residues. CDR1 and CDR2 from the germline V gene are LNHNV and YYDKDF (reference sequence). This CDR3 reads CAAGVFGNEQFF. The CDR3 nucleotides read TGTGCGGCAGGGGTCTTCGGCAATGAGCAGTTCTTC. The complete variable domain, with remaining parts taken from reference TRBV15 and TRBJ2-1, reads DAMVIQNPRYQVTQFGKPVTLSCSQTLNHNVMYWYQQKSSQAPKLLFHYYDKDFNNEADTPDNFQSRRPNTSFCFLDIRSPGLGDTAMYLCAAGVFGNEQFFGPGTRLTVL.

The rearrangement uses TRBV7-8 and TRBJ1-6; TRBD1 aligns across 10 bases. This CDR3 is 16 amino acids long. Losses at the gene ends were 4 bases for V and 9 bases for J; bases not matched to a gene: 9. Germline values: CDR1 SGHVS, CDR2 FQNEAQ. CDR3 sequence: CASSSRQGARFSPLHF. CDR3 bases: TGTGCCAGCAGCTCGAGACAGGGGGCGCGTTTTTCACCCCTCCACTTT.

The J gene is TRBJ1-4, the V gene TRBV18, with D maybe TRBD1 (6 bases). The CDR3 length is 19 residues. Trimming pared 1 base from V and 2 bases from J, leaving 20 bases between. CDR1 is KGHSH and CDR2 is LQKENI in the germline V gene. CDR3 region: CASSPRRGNKGGTNEKLFF. For the CDR3, the DNA is TGTGCCAGCTCACCACGAAGAGGGAACAAAGGGGGGACTAATGAAAAACTGTTTTTT.

The chain employs TRBV12-3 or TRBV12-4 and TRBJ2-7; D gene uncertain. Trimming pared 3 bases from V and 5 bases from J, leaving 5 bases between. This CDR3 has 11 residues. The CDR3 loop reads CASSFRNEQYF. CDR3 bases: TGTGCCAGCAGTTTCCGGAACGAGCAGTACTTC.

In its sample, this clonotype was seen a few times. This chain joins TRBV29-1 and TRBJ2-5, with 7 bases aligning to TRBD1. The CDR3 runs 14 residues. Trimming removed 5 bases from V and 0 bases from J; junction bases left unmatched: 6. CDR1 and CDR2 (germline): SQVTM, ANQGSEA. CDR3 nucleotides: TGCAGCGTTCACTGGACAGGAGACCAAGAGACCCAGTACTTC. Protein sequence: CSVHWTGDQETQYF.

The V call is TRBV7-6, the J call TRBJ2-5; possible D gene TRBD1, 6 bases. The CDR3 extends over 15 amino acids. The V and J ends lost 3 bases and 4 bases respectively, with 15 bases between them. Germline V gives CDR1 SGHVS, CDR2 FNYEAQ. The DNA of the CDR3 is TGTGCCAGCAGCTTGGGGTCGAGAGGGGGAGAGACCCAGTACTTC. Translated, it gives CASSLGSRGGETQYF.

The J gene is TRBJ2-5, the V gene TRBV20-1, with D possibly called TRBD1 or TRBD2 (5 bases each). V lost 3 bases and J lost 1, with 15 bases in between. CDR3 size: 15 residues. Germline CDR1 and CDR2: DFQATT and SNEGSKA (reference sequence). CDR3 bases: TGCAGTGCTAGTGGGGACCCCCGCGGCCAAGAGACCCAGTACTTC. Translation: CSASGDPRGQETQYF.

The chain combines TRBV6-2 or TRBV6-3 with TRBJ2-1; TRBD1 agrees at 7 bases. After removal of 6 bases from V and 0 bases from J, the junction contained 5 bases not matched to a gene. The germline gives CDR1 MNHEY, CDR2 SVGEGT. The CDR3 totals 15 residues. CDR3 sequence: CASRLQGSSYNEQFF. DNA of the CDR3: TGTGCCAGCAGACTACAGGGGTCCTCCTACAATGAGCAGTTCTTC.

This clonotype has only a few counts. The V and J genes are TRBV29-1 and TRBJ2-7, with 11 bases aligning to TRBD2. The V segment lost 7 bases and the J segment 4 bases; nucleotides outside the gene matches: 9. CDR1 is SQVTM and CDR2 is ANQGSEA in the germline V gene. The CDR3 totals 14 residues. The DNA for the CDR3 is TGCAGCGCCGGTAGCGGGGGGGCTAGGTACGAGCAGTACTTC. It specifies CSAGSGGARYEQYF.

The rearrangement links TRBV2 to TRBJ1-4; 7 bases are shared with TRBD1. Trimming removed 3 bases from V and 8 bases from J; junction bases left unmatched: 9. Per germline, CDR1 SNHLY and CDR2 FYNNEI. The CDR3 sequence is 15 residues long. The CDR3 DNA is TGTGCCAGCAGTGAGTCCCCAGGGGGAGGCGAAAAACTGTTTTTT. As protein: CASSESPGGGEKLFF.

This clonotype was counted ten times or more. V is TRBV29-1 and J is TRBJ1-2; 7 nucleotides match TRBD1. V shed 5 bases and J 5 bases; nucleotides not matched to a gene: 8. The germline V gene has CDR1 SQVTM and CDR2 ANQGSEA. The CDR3 is 13 residues long. The CDR3 DNA follows: TGCAGCGTTCTCCCTCGGGACAGTTATGGCTACACCTTC. Its protein product is CSVLPRDSYGYTF.

This clonotype has only a few counts. V gene TRBV12-3 or TRBV12-4 combines with J gene TRBJ1-1; D is ambiguous. Trimming removed 5 bases from V and 4 bases from J, with 11 bases in between. This CDR3 is 13 amino acids long. The CDR3 spells CASSPIWGTEAFF. CDR3 sequence (DNA): TGTGCCAGCAGTCCGATCTGGGGCACTGAAGCTTTCTTT.

This clonotype was picked up many times. The genes are TRBV9 and TRBJ2-5, with TRBD2 matching 10 bases. The V gene end was trimmed by 2 bases and the J gene end by 5 bases; junction bases not matched to a gene: 9. The CDR3 has 16 amino acids. CDR1 is SGDLS and CDR2 is YYNGEE in the germline V gene. DNA of the CDR3: TGTGCCAGCAGCGTCCGTCCTAGCGGGGGCAAGGAGACCCAGTACTTC. This sequence encodes CASSVRPSGGKETQYF. Based on the CDR3 plus reference TRBV9 and TRBJ2-5, the full variable domain is DSGVTQTPKHLITATGQRVTLRCSPRSGDLSVYWYQQSLDQGLQFLIQYYNGEERAKGNILERFSAQQFPDLHSELNLSSLELGDSALYFCASSVRPSGGKETQYFGPGTRLLVL.

This chain links TRBV7-9 with TRBJ2-7, with D maybe TRBD2 (6 bases). From germline, CDR1 is SEHNR and CDR2 FQNEAQ (reference sequence). Trimming stripped 5 bases from V and 0 bases from J, with 20 bases between. There are 17 residues in the CDR3. Here the CDR3 reads CASSEWVEGPSSYEQYF. As DNA, the CDR3 is TGTGCCAGCAGCGAGTGGGTGGAGGGCCCGAGCTCCTACGAGCAGTACTTC.